This entry features one T cell receptor beta chain sequence. Antigen unknown. Germline is not matched at one junction end, which may reflect a read error. No cell sorting was done before RNA was extracted from the tissue. The sample comes from a study of tumor and adjacent non-tumor tissue in lung cancer. Overall study results and limits: In normal lung, the top 100 clones were significantly more dominant than in tumor.

A modified ARM-PCR protocol with three rounds of nested PCR amplified TCRbeta. MiXCR was run by TCRdb on the multiplex PCR reads, yielding one entry per CDR3 protein. The data hold 120,000 to 150,000 distinct CDR3 sequences, with about 71% observed a single time. Material for sequencing was lung tumor tissue. The receptor's source is a man between 60 and 75 years old with small cell lung cancer.

The CDR3 bases are TGTGTCTGGAGGGGAGTGAAAAACATTCAGTACTTC. It encodes CVWRGVKNIQYF. This sequence joins TRBV30 and TRBJ2-4, with a possible D match to TRBD2 (6 bases). Germline V gives CDR1 GTSNPN, CDR2 SVGIG (reference sequence). This CDR3 is 12 amino acids long.